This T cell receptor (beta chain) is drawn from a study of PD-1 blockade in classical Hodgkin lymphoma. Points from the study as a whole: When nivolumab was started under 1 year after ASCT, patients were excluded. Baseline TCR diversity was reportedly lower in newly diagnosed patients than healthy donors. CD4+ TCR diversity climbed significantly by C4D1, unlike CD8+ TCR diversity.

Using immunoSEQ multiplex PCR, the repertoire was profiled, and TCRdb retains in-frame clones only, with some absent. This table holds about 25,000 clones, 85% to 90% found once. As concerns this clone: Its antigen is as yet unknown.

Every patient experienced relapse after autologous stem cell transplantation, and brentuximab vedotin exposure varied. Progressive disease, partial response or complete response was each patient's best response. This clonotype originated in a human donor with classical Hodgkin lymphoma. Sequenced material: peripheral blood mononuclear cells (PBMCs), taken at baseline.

In DNA form, the CDR3 reads TGTGCCAGCTCACAGGGTACCCAAGAGACCCAGTACTTC. Translating gives CASSQGTQETQYF. This sequence joins TRBV18 and TRBJ2-5; the D is unclear. Trimming removed 4 bases from V and 1 base from J, with 7 bases in between. Germline assignment: CDR1 KGHSH and CDR2 LQKENI. The length of the CDR3 is 13 residues.